This TCR beta chain derives from a study of early T cells in non-severe SARS-CoV-2 infection. Turning to the study itself: Bulk RNA taken from unsorted whole blood was sequenced, leaving chains unpaired.

This clonotype was seen ten or more times. With 2 bases removed from V and 1 base from J, the gap between germline ends came to 11 bases. The CDR3 covers 15 residues. Germline V lookup: CDR1 PRHDT, CDR2 FYEKMQ (reference sequence). TCRdb re-analysed the 5' RACE reads in MiXCR, keeping a single row per CDR3 protein. The table records under 25,000 distinct CDR3 sequences, approximately 4.6% of them present only once. The sequenced material came from whole blood. This chain uses TRBV13 with TRBJ1-2; a possible D gene is TRBD1 (5 bases). The receptor's source is an adult who was a healthcare worker with PCR-confirmed SARS-CoV-2 infection or an uninfected control (not recorded which). CDR3 sequence reads: CASSLSPGFNYGYTF. In DNA, the CDR3 is TGTGCCAGCAGCTTAAGTCCAGGGTTTAACTATGGCTACACCTTC.